A single sample is the source of the 7 T cell receptor beta chains below, sequenced in a study of neurological immune-mediated disorders. A single record per CDR3 protein comes from TCRdb applying MiXCR to the 5' RACE reads. The table has 20,000 to 30,000 distinct CDR3 sequences, about 13% seen once. Material: PBMCs. These receptors were collected from a woman aged 55 to 70 with HTLV-1-associated myelopathy (HAM/TSP).

The sample holds many counts of this clonotype. CDR3 nucleotide sequence: TGTGCCAGTGGGACAGCGCATCAGCCCCAGCATTTT. Protein: CASGTAHQPQHF. The V gene is TRBV27, the J gene TRBJ1-5, with TRBD1 matching 7 bases. With V trimmed by 9 bases and J by 5 bases, 4 bases remained unmatched. Germline lookup yields CDR1 MNHEY and CDR2 SMNVEV (reference sequence). The CDR3 extends over 12 amino acids.

Ten or more counts support this clonotype. The chain's CDR3 is CSARWGTNYNEQFF. The CDR3 nucleotides read TGCAGTGCTAGGTGGGGGACGAACTACAATGAGCAGTTCTTC. V and J are TRBV20-1 and TRBJ2-1; D might be TRBD1 or TRBD2, each matching 5 bases. Germline-derived CDR1 and CDR2 are DFQATT and SNEGSKA (reference sequence). V shed 3 bases and J shed 3 bases, with 12 bases lying between them. This CDR3 comprises 14 residues.

J is TRBJ2-7 and V is TRBV5-4; no reliable D call. V gave up 3 bases and J gave up 5 bases, with 9 bases separating them. Germline V lookup: CDR1 SGHNT, CDR2 YYREEE (reference sequence). The CDR3 consists of 12 residues. CDR3 residues: CASSSRRDEQYF. As DNA, the CDR3 is TGTGCCAGCAGCTCCCGAAGGGACGAGCAGTACTTC.

This clonotype was detected many times. The CDR3 reads CATSLGGSTYNEQFF. CDR3 bases: TGTGCCACCAGTTTAGGCGGGAGTACCTACAATGAGCAGTTCTTC. The rearrangement links TRBV24-1 to TRBJ2-1, with 7 nucleotides matching TRBD2. Germline CDR1 reads KGHDR; CDR2 reads SFDVKD. The CDR3 length is 15 residues. V shed 6 bases, J shed 2 bases, and the junction held 6 bases outside the gene matches.

The rearrangement links TRBV5-6 to TRBJ1-5; the D is unclear. Trimming left V 2 bases short and J 0 bases short, with 9 bases between. Germline CDR1 SGHDT, CDR2 YYEEEE. The CDR3 covers 15 residues. The CDR3: CASSFSPYSNQPQHF. For the CDR3, the DNA is TGTGCCAGCAGCTTTAGCCCTTATAGCAATCAGCCCCAGCATTTT.

This clonotype has at least ten counts. The V gene is TRBV2, the J gene TRBJ2-1; D may match TRBD1 or TRBD2 (5 bases each). This CDR3 is built from 17 residues. Per the germline V gene, CDR1 is SNHLY and CDR2 is FYNNEI. Trimming pared 7 bases from V and 2 bases from J, leaving 21 bases between. In DNA, the CDR3 is TGTGCCAGCACGAATTTGGGGGTTATCATAACCTACAATGAGCAGTTCTTC. It encodes CASTNLGVIITYNEQFF.

This clonotype was picked up many times. The genes are TRBV5-1 and TRBJ2-2; D might be TRBD1 (6 bases). Between the trimmed V and J ends, which lost 2 bases and 5 bases, there was a span of 7 bases. CDR3 length: 13 amino acids. Per germline, CDR1 SGHRS and CDR2 YFSETQ. The CDR3 DNA reads as TGCGCCAGCAGCTTACAGGGAACCGGGGAGCTGTTTTTT. Its translation is CASSLQGTGELFF.